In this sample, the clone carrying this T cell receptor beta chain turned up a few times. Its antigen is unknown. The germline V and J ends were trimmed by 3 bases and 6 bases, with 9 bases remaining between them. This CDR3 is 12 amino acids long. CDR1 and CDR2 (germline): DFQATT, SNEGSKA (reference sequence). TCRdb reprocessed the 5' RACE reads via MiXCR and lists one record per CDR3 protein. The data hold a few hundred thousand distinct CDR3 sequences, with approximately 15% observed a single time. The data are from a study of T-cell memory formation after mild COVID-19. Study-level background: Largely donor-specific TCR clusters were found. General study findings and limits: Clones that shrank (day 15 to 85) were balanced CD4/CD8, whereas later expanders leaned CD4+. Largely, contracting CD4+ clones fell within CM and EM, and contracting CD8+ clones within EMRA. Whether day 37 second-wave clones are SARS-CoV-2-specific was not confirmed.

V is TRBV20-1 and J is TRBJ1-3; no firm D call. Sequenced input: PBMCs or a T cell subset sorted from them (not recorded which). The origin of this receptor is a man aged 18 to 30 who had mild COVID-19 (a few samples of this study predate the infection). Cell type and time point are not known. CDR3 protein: CSARREPNTIYF. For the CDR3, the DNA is TGCAGTGCTAGGAGGGAGCCAAACACCATATATTTT.